What follows are 24 T cell receptor beta chains derived from one specimen sequenced in a study of shared clonotypes between healthy human individuals. Libraries were prepared by immunoSEQ multiplex PCR; TCRdb keeps only in-frame clonotypes and omits some of them. The data hold roughly 490,000 clones, with less than 80% observed a single time. The specimen sequenced was PBMCs. Receptors originate from a middle-aged woman in good health. Some clones in this sample may be carry-over from other donors' samples.

The chain employs TRBV29-1 and TRBJ1-2, with 9 bases aligning to TRBD1. Germline V gene sequence: CDR1 SQVTM, CDR2 ANQGSEA. J was trimmed by 8 bases and V by 3 bases; bases with no gene match: 4. The CDR3 covers 12 residues. CDR3 sequence (DNA): TGCAGCGTTGAGGGACAGGGAGTAGGCTACACCTTC. It translates to CSVEGQGVGYTF.

The chain uses TRBV28 and TRBJ2-2, with 9 nucleotides matching TRBD1. V shed 8 bases, J shed 8 bases, and the junction held 6 bases outside the gene matches. The length of the CDR3 is 13 residues. CDR1 MDHEN and CDR2 SYDVKM come from the germline V gene. The CDR3 nucleotides read TGTGCCAGCCAGGGACAGGGTAAAGGGGAGCTGTTTTTT. Its translation: CASQGQGKGELFF.

V is TRBV14 and J is TRBJ2-7; a weak D match, TRBD1 (6 bases). There are 14 residues in the CDR3. V lost 4 bases and J lost 1, with 11 bases in between. CDR1 SGHDN and CDR2 FVKESK come from the germline V gene. The CDR3 DNA sequence: TGTGCCAGCAGCCTCTACAGGGAGTCCTACGAGCAGTACTTC. Translated, it gives CASSLYRESYEQYF. The full variable domain, completed using reference TRBV14 and TRBJ2-7, is EAGVTQFPSHSVIEKGQTVTLRCDPISGHDNLYWYRRVMGKEIKFLLHFVKESKQDESGMPNNRFLAERTGGTYSTLKVQPAELEDSGVYFCASSLYRESYEQYFGPGTRLTVT.

V and J are TRBV5-1 and TRBJ2-7; the D gene is possibly TRBD2 (5 bases). This CDR3 has 13 amino acids. The ends were cut back, 0 bases at V and 7 bases at J, with 11 bases in the middle. Germline V CDR1 and CDR2: SGHRS, YFSETQ. DNA of the CDR3: TGCGCCAGCAGCTTGGACGGGTCGGGGGAGCAGTACTTC. It translates to CASSLDGSGEQYF.

The rearrangement links TRBV5-6 to TRBJ1-1, with D tentatively TRBD1 (5 bases). CDR3 length equals 14 residues. The V end was cut by 1 base, the J end by 1 base, with 8 bases between. Germline V gene sequence: CDR1 SGHDT, CDR2 YYEEEE. CDR3 amino acids: CASSLRQTNTEAFF. In DNA form, the CDR3 reads TGTGCCAGCAGCTTGCGACAGACGAACACTGAAGCTTTCTTT.

The chain links TRBV11-2 to TRBJ2-2; 13 bases are a match to TRBD2. Per the germline V gene, CDR1 is SGHAT and CDR2 is FQNNGV. The V gene end was trimmed by 7 bases and the J gene end by 4 bases; junction bases not matched to a gene: 6. This CDR3 is 16 amino acids long. This CDR3 is CASKLAGGPGTGELFF. The CDR3 nucleotides read TGTGCCAGCAAACTAGCGGGAGGGCCAGGCACCGGGGAGCTGTTTTTT.

The chain has TRBV28 and TRBJ2-7; 9 nucleotides match TRBD1. This CDR3 has 13 residues. Losses at the gene ends were 8 bases for V and 3 bases for J; bases not matched to a gene: 5. Looked up from germline, CDR1 is MDHEN and CDR2 is SYDVKM. CDR3 region: CASEPGQGYEQYF. CDR3 DNA: TGTGCCAGCGAACCGGGACAGGGCTACGAGCAGTACTTC.

This clone was counted at least ten times. The chain combines TRBV30 with TRBJ2-3, with D perhaps given as TRBD1 or TRBD2 (5 bases each). This CDR3 region has 16 residues. Deletions cut 0 bases from V and 2 bases from J, with 15 bases between. Germline values: CDR1 GTSNPN, CDR2 SVGIG (reference sequence). CDR3 nucleotides: TGTGCCTGGAGTGTACGTAGAGGGGAAATCACAGATACGCAGTATTTT. Residues: CAWSVRRGEITDTQYF. The whole variable domain, filled in from reference TRBV30 and TRBJ2-3, reads SQTIHQWPATLVQPVGSPLSLECTVEGTSNPNLYWYRQAAGRGLQLLFYSVGIGQISSEVPQNLSASRPQDRQFILSSKKLLLSDSGFYLCAWSVRRGEITDTQYFGPGTRLTVL.

This clone was counted a single time. One base separates it from a far larger clone, so it is likely a read error. V gene TRBV5-1 combines with J gene TRBJ2-1, with D perhaps matching TRBD2 (6 bases). Trimming removed 4 bases at V and 2 bases at J, with 13 bases between. CDR3 length equals 15 residues. Germline assignment: CDR1 SGHRS and CDR2 YFSETQ. The DNA of the CDR3 is TGCGCCAGCAGCCCGGGACGGGGGACCTACAATGAGCAGTTCTTC. Translated: CASSPGRGTYNEQFF.

This chain uses TRBV30 with TRBJ2-7; perhaps TRBD1 as D (7 bases). Per the germline V gene, CDR1 is GTSNPN and CDR2 is SVGIG (reference sequence). The V and J ends lost 5 bases and 4 bases respectively, with 18 bases between them. There are 14 residues in the CDR3. The CDR3 coding sequence is TGTGCCTGGCGGAAAGGGGCAGGGGGGTACGAGCAGTACTTC. Translating it yields CAWRKGAGGYEQYF. Combining the CDR3 with reference TRBV30 and TRBJ2-7 gives the whole variable domain SQTIHQWPATLVQPVGSPLSLECTVEGTSNPNLYWYRQAAGRGLQLLFYSVGIGQISSEVPQNLSASRPQDRQFILSSKKLLLSDSGFYLCAWRKGAGGYEQYFGPGTRLTVT.

J is TRBJ2-1 and V is TRBV6-5; D may be TRBD1 (6 bases). Germline V lookup: CDR1 MNHEY, CDR2 SVGAGI. V lost 5 bases and J 2 bases, leaving 10 bases between the germline ends. The CDR3 totals 14 residues. DNA of the CDR3: TGTGCCAGCAGTCACCGGGACACCTACAATGAGCAGTTCTTC. Its protein product is CASSHRDTYNEQFF.

The J gene is TRBJ2-3, the V gene TRBV5-1; D may be TRBD2 (5 bases). The germline CDR1 and CDR2 sequences are SGHRS and YFSETQ. The V and J ends lost 4 bases and 3 bases respectively, with 12 bases between them. The CDR3 extends over 14 amino acids. The CDR3 is CASSVGLATDTQYF. The CDR3 coding sequence is TGCGCCAGCAGCGTCGGCCTAGCAACAGATACGCAGTATTTT.

The chain links TRBV27 to TRBJ2-1; D perhaps matches TRBD1 (5 bases). This CDR3 is built from 13 residues. V lost 5 bases, J lost 6 bases, and 11 bases lay in between. Germline V gene sequence: CDR1 MNHEY, CDR2 SMNVEV (reference sequence). The CDR3 loop reads CASSATALNEQFF. For the CDR3, the DNA is TGTGCCAGCAGTGCGACAGCCCTCAATGAGCAGTTCTTC.

The rearrangement uses TRBV19 and TRBJ1-1; the D gene is possibly TRBD1 (6 bases). The CDR3 sequence is 17 residues long. Germline V gene sequence: CDR1 LNHDA, CDR2 SQIVND (reference sequence). The V end lost 9 bases, the J end lost 4 bases, and 27 bases lay between the germline ends. The CDR3 here is CASQVFGTGTSGTEAFF. In DNA, the CDR3 is TGTGCCAGCCAAGTATTTGGAACCGGGACATCGGGCACTGAAGCTTTCTTT.

V gene TRBV5-4 combines with J gene TRBJ2-1; the D gene could be TRBD1 or TRBD2 (6 bases each). Germline V lookup: CDR1 SGHNT, CDR2 YYREEE (reference sequence). CDR3 size: 15 residues. V was clipped by 0 bases and J by 2 bases, with 9 bases between them. CDR3 region: CASSLAGGTYNEQFF. The CDR3 bases are TGTGCCAGCAGCTTGGCCGGGGGCACCTACAATGAGCAGTTCTTC.

The rearrangement uses TRBV2 and TRBJ2-1; TRBD1 aligns across 10 bases. This CDR3 is 14 amino acids long. V shed 5 bases and J 6 bases; nucleotides not matched to a gene: 4. Per the germline V gene, CDR1 is SNHLY and CDR2 is FYNNEI. CDR3 sequence: CASSSGTGVNEQFF. CDR3 sequence (DNA): TGTGCCAGCAGTTCCGGGACAGGGGTCAATGAGCAGTTCTTC.

The chain employs TRBV4-1 and TRBJ2-1; TRBD2 matches at 13 bases. This CDR3 is 16 amino acids long. CDR1 and CDR2 from the germline V gene are MGHRA and YSYEKL. V lost 4 bases, J lost 2 bases, and 2 bases stayed unmatched. CDR3 in DNA: TGCGCCAGCAGCCTAGGACTAGCGGGGGCCTACAATGAGCAGTTCTTC. Protein: CASSLGLAGAYNEQFF.

The chain combines TRBV7-6 with TRBJ2-7; D uncertain. The germline V and J ends were trimmed by 4 bases and 3 bases, with 4 bases remaining between them. CDR1 SGHVS and CDR2 FNYEAQ come from the germline V gene. The CDR3 has 11 amino acids. CDR3 residues: CASSWSYEQYF. The CDR3 bases are TGTGCCAGCAGCTGGAGCTACGAGCAGTACTTC.

This clone was counted at least ten times. The chain is built from TRBV7-9 and TRBJ2-1, with 10 positions matching TRBD2. V shed 5 bases and J 2 bases; nucleotides not matched to a gene: 15. Germline V gene data show CDR1 as SEHNR and CDR2 as FQNEAQ (reference sequence). The CDR3 consists of 19 residues. Here the CDR3 DNA reads TGTGCCAGCAGCCGAATAGGGGGTTGGGGACTAGCGACCTACAATGAGCAGTTCTTC. As protein: CASSRIGGWGLATYNEQFF. The variable domain in full, completed from reference TRBV7-9 and TRBJ2-1, reads DTGVSQNPRHKITKRGQNVTFRCDPISEHNRLYWYRQTLGQGPEFLTYFQNEAQLEKSRLLSDRFSAERPKGSFSTLEIQRTEQGDSAMYLCASSRIGGWGLATYNEQFFGPGTRLTVL.

The V and J genes are TRBV20-1 and TRBJ2-7; possible D gene TRBD1, 5 bases. The CDR3 is 11 residues long. The V gene's germline CDR1 is DFQATT and CDR2 SNEGSKA (reference sequence). V was trimmed by 1 base and J by 5 bases, leaving 6 bases between them. CDR3 nucleotides: TGCAGTGCTAGAGTAGGGGACGAGCAGTACTTC. Its translation is CSARVGDEQYF.

Concerning this clone itself: Other nucleotide sequences in the sample specify the same CDR3. The rearrangement joins TRBV27 to TRBJ2-1, with D possibly matching TRBD2 (6 bases). Per germline, CDR1 MNHEY and CDR2 SMNVEV (reference sequence). The CDR3 extends over 12 amino acids. Trimming took 3 bases from V and 6 from J, leaving 6 bases between them. The CDR3 bases are TGTGCCAGCAGTTTGGGGGGCAATGAGCAGTTCTTC. Translated: CASSLGGNEQFF.

This chain's CDR3 is CASSEASGTEAFF. The CDR3 DNA follows: TGTGCCAGCAGTGAAGCGTCGGGCACTGAAGCTTTCTTT. The V call is TRBV6-1, the J call TRBJ1-1; D remains unclear. V was shortened by 0 bases and J by 4 bases, with 6 bases between the two germline ends. Germline V gene lookup returns CDR1 MNHNS and CDR2 SASEGT. This CDR3 region has 13 residues.

The rearrangement joins TRBV4-1 to TRBJ2-2; no definite D call. Trimming left V 2 bases short and J 7 bases short, with 14 bases between. Germline-derived CDR1 and CDR2 are MGHRA and YSYEKL. CDR3 length: 15 residues. The CDR3 sequence is CASSQKKEKVGELFF. The DNA of the CDR3 is TGCGCCAGCAGCCAAAAGAAGGAGAAAGTCGGGGAGCTGTTTTTT.

The rearrangement uses TRBV27 and TRBJ2-7; possible D gene TRBD2, 6 bases. The CDR3 is made up of 14 amino acids. From germline, CDR1 is MNHEY and CDR2 SMNVEV (reference sequence). V lost 2 bases and J 4 bases, leaving 12 bases between the germline ends. As DNA, the CDR3 is TGTGCCAGCAGTTTACGGGGGAACAAGTACGAGCAGTACTTC. It specifies CASSLRGNKYEQYF.